This T cell receptor beta chain was identified in a study of T cells after yellow fever vaccination. CDR1 and CDR2 from the germline V gene are ENHRY and SYGVKD. V was shortened by 0 bases and J by 6 bases, with 9 bases between the two germline ends. There are 14 residues in the CDR3. MiXCR, run by TCRdb on the 5' RACE reads, gives a single entry per CDR3 protein. The sample includes about 14,000 distinct CDR3 sequences, 7.3% of them seen just once. This clonotype is categorized as medium-sized. The clonotype comes from a man aged 18 to 30 who received the YFV17D yellow fever vaccine. The sample in question was PBMCs, either bulk or a sorted T-cell subset (CD4+, CD8+, memory, or dextramer-sorted; not recorded which), obtained on the day of the yellow fever booster vaccination. The rearrangement uses TRBV10-3 and TRBJ2-4; D is possibly TRBD1 or TRBD2 (6 bases each). CDR3 protein: CAISESGGRNIQYF. As DNA, the CDR3 is TGTGCCATCAGTGAGTCAGGGGGGAGAAACATTCAGTACTTC.